The 28 T cell receptor beta chains given below trace back to one sample, sequenced in a study of blood T cell repertoires in COVID-19. TCRdb's table, derived via immunoSEQ multiplex PCR, lists solely in-frame clones and lacks some. The data contain tens of thousands of clones, about four fifths of them singletons. Input material: peripheral blood. The receptors stem from a woman of 80 years or more with acute or convalescent COVID-19.

This clone was observed a few times. The chain uses TRBV4-2 and TRBJ1-2; D gene uncertain. Germline V gene data show CDR1 as LGHNA and CDR2 as YNFKEQ. The CDR3 is 16 residues long. V was cut by 3 bases and J by 5 bases, with 19 bases left in between. The CDR3 DNA reads TGTGCCAGCAGCCATGCCATGGTAGCAGTCGAGTATGGCTACACCTTC. Protein: CASSHAMVAVEYGYTF.

This clone is medium-sized. J is TRBJ1-4 and V is TRBV6-6; 7 bases align to TRBD1. The junction had 5 bases not matched to a gene; V was cut back by 7 bases and J by 6 bases. Germline V gene lookup returns CDR1 MNHNY and CDR2 SVGAGI (reference sequence). The CDR3 is made up of 13 amino acids. The CDR3 region is CASTLGQYEKLFF. The CDR3 DNA reads TGTGCCAGCACTCTGGGACAGTATGAAAAACTGTTTTTT.

The chain recombines TRBV12-5 with TRBJ2-7; 8 bases agree with TRBD1. Unmatched junction bases numbered 7, after V lost 3 bases and J lost 6 bases. The CDR3 runs 14 residues. Germline V lookup: CDR1 LGHNT, CDR2 FRNRAP. CDR3: CASGLGTGRREQYF. DNA for the CDR3: TGTGCTAGTGGTTTAGGGACAGGACGTCGCGAGCAGTACTTC.

The rearrangement joins TRBV6-1 to TRBJ2-3; possibly TRBD2 for D (7 bases). With 0 bases removed from V and 5 bases from J, the gap between germline ends came to 15 bases. The CDR3 contains 16 residues. CDR1 MNHNS and CDR2 SASEGT come from the germline V gene. In DNA, the CDR3 is TGTGCCAGCAGTGAAGCCTCCGGGGGGCGAGGAGATACGCAGTATTTT. This codes for CASSEASGGRGDTQYF.

This clone was detected a few times. The identical CDR3 is also encoded by other nucleotide sequences in the sample. The V call is TRBV11-2, the J call TRBJ1-6; 9 bases line up with TRBD1. With 3 bases clipped from V and 7 bases from J, the junction kept 1 base outside the gene matches. This CDR3 contains 14 residues. Germline values: CDR1 SGHAT, CDR2 FQNNGV. The CDR3 here is CASSLDRGNSPLHF. In nucleotides, the CDR3 is TGTGCCAGCAGCTTGGACAGGGGCAATTCACCCCTCCACTTT.

This chain joins TRBV5-8 and TRBJ1-6; D remains unclear. Trimming pared 4 bases from V and 7 bases from J, leaving 12 bases between. CDR3 length: 14 residues. Germline lookup yields CDR1 SGHTS and CDR2 YDEGEE. For the CDR3, the DNA is TGTGCCAGCAGCACGCGGGAGGGAAATTCACCCCTCCACTTT. Amino acid sequence: CASSTREGNSPLHF.

The CDR3 sequence is CASSLMGARNIQYF. The CDR3, as DNA: TGTGCCAGCAGCTTGATGGGGGCGCGAAACATTCAGTACTTC. The genes are TRBV7-2 and TRBJ2-4; weak D call: TRBD1 (6 bases). V lost 3 bases and J 6 bases, leaving 12 bases between the germline ends. CDR1 and CDR2 from the germline V gene are SGHTA and FQGNSA. The CDR3 loop spans 14 amino acids.

The chain combines TRBV5-1 with TRBJ2-2; 9 nucleotides agree with TRBD2. The CDR3 runs to 15 residues. Germline lookup yields CDR1 SGHRS and CDR2 YFSETQ. The trim removed 5 bases at V and 0 bases at J, leaving 2 bases unmatched. The CDR3 region is CASRGLASNTGELFF. DNA for the CDR3: TGCGCCAGCAGGGGACTAGCATCGAACACCGGGGAGCTGTTTTTT.

The chain links TRBV7-6 to TRBJ2-3; 7 nucleotides align to TRBD2. The germline V gene encodes CDR1 SGHVS and CDR2 FNYEAQ. The CDR3 has 18 residues. The ends lost 7 bases at V and 0 bases at J; junction bases unmatched: 16. CDR3 DNA: TGTGCCAGCAACCCAGCCGGGGGGACCCTAATTAGCACAGATACGCAGTATTTT. It specifies CASNPAGGTLISTDTQYF.

This chain joins TRBV18 and TRBJ1-6; D is possibly TRBD1 (5 bases). The CDR3 totals 17 residues. From germline, CDR1 is KGHSH and CDR2 LQKENI. Between the trimmed V and J ends, which lost 2 bases and 8 bases, there was a span of 19 bases. The CDR3 here is CASSPSISRGGDSPLHF. The CDR3 nucleotides read TGTGCCAGCTCACCATCCATATCGAGGGGAGGAGATTCACCCCTCCACTTT.

This clone appeared once. This chain uses TRBV15 with TRBJ1-4; D gene ambiguous. Trimming cost V 3 bases and J 4 bases, with 12 bases left between them. Germline lookup yields CDR1 LNHNV and CDR2 YYDKDF (reference sequence). This CDR3 is built from 15 residues. The CDR3 spells CATSSPSEDNEKLFF. The CDR3 DNA is TGTGCCACCAGCAGCCCATCTGAGGATAATGAAAAACTGTTTTTT.

V is TRBV6-2 or TRBV6-3 and J is TRBJ2-7; D is perhaps TRBD2 (6 bases). The V gene's germline CDR1 is MNHEY and CDR2 SVGEGT. Trimming pared 3 bases from V and 5 bases from J, leaving 8 bases between. The CDR3 runs 12 residues. The DNA of the CDR3 is TGTGCCAGCAGTTATGGGGGGAACGAGCAGTACTTC. Translated: CASSYGGNEQYF.

V gene TRBV11-3 combines with J gene TRBJ2-5, with a possible D match to TRBD1 (6 bases). This CDR3 has 14 amino acids. Germline lookup yields CDR1 SGHNT and CDR2 YENEEA. The ends were cut back, 2 bases at V and 0 bases at J, with 7 bases in the middle. CDR3 amino acids: CASSLSGDQETQYF. CDR3 coding DNA: TGTGCCAGCAGCTTATCAGGGGACCAAGAGACCCAGTACTTC.

The chain couples TRBV9 to TRBJ2-7; TRBD1 agrees at 8 bases. The ends lost 5 bases at V and 1 base at J; junction bases unmatched: 8. The CDR3 consists of 15 residues. CDR1 is SGDLS, CDR2 YYNGEE, per germline. The CDR3 region is CASSIGQGRSYEQYF. As DNA, the CDR3 is TGTGCCAGCAGTATCGGACAGGGAAGGTCCTACGAGCAGTACTTC.

J is TRBJ1-6 and V is TRBV30, with 10 bases aligning to TRBD1. Trimming took 4 bases from V and 8 from J; bases not matched to a gene: 2. The CDR3 totals 13 residues. In germline, CDR1 is GTSNPN, CDR2 SVGIG (reference sequence). CDR3 DNA sequence: TGTGCCTGGAAGGGGACAGGGGATTCACCCCTCCACTTT. This codes for CAWKGTGDSPLHF.

This rearrangement joins TRBV2 to TRBJ1-6; TRBD1 might be the D (5 bases). CDR1 is SNHLY and CDR2 is FYNNEI in the germline V gene. V lost 4 bases to trimming and J lost 8 bases, with 9 bases between them. The CDR3 has 13 residues. CDR3 nucleotide sequence: TGTGCCAGCAGTGTCGACAGCCATTCACCCCTCCACTTT. Amino acid sequence: CASSVDSHSPLHF.

The chain links TRBV14 to TRBJ2-2; no firm D call. The V gene's germline CDR1 is SGHDN and CDR2 FVKESK. CDR3 length: 15 residues. V dropped 1 base and J dropped 2 bases, with 8 bases sitting between them. The CDR3: CASSQGSVNTGELFF. The CDR3 DNA follows: TGTGCCAGCAGCCAAGGGTCGGTCAACACCGGGGAGCTGTTTTTT.

The chain has TRBV19 and TRBJ2-3; a possible D gene is TRBD1 (5 bases). The germline V gene has CDR1 LNHDA and CDR2 SQIVND (reference sequence). The CDR3 totals 13 residues. The ends were cut back, 3 bases at V and 4 bases at J, with 8 bases in the middle. CDR3 nucleotide sequence: TGTGCCAGTAGTATTCAGGGCCCAGATACGCAGTATTTT. Amino acids: CASSIQGPDTQYF.

V is TRBV7-2 and J is TRBJ1-1, with D unresolved. V shed 5 bases and J shed 4 bases, with 5 bases lying between them. This CDR3 is 11 amino acids long. The germline gives CDR1 SGHTA, CDR2 FQGNSA. The CDR3 protein is CASSRVTEAFF. In nucleotides, the CDR3 is TGTGCCAGCAGCCGAGTCACTGAAGCTTTCTTT.

This clone was counted once. The V and J genes are TRBV6-1 and TRBJ1-2, with TRBD1 matching over 8 bases. The CDR3 is 13 amino acids. V shed 1 base, J shed 7 bases, and the junction held 2 bases outside the gene matches. Looked up from germline, CDR1 is MNHNS and CDR2 is SASEGT. In nucleotides, the CDR3 is TGTGCCAGCAGTGAAGGGACAGGGTTTGGCTACACCTTC. It translates to CASSEGTGFGYTF.

The chain combines TRBV27 with TRBJ2-7, with 9 positions matching TRBD1. The germline CDR1 and CDR2 sequences are MNHEY and SMNVEV (reference sequence). After removal of 5 bases from V and 4 bases from J, the junction contained 6 bases not matched to a gene. There are 14 residues in the CDR3. CDR3 residues: CASSTRQGEYEQYF. CDR3 DNA: TGTGCCAGCAGTACACGACAGGGGGAGTACGAGCAGTACTTC.

The V call is TRBV18, the J call TRBJ1-4; 7 bases line up with TRBD1. The CDR3 runs to 16 residues. With 3 bases clipped from V and 2 bases from J, the junction kept 6 bases outside the gene matches. CDR1 and CDR2 from the germline V gene are KGHSH and LQKENI. Here the CDR3 reads CASSPLGTATNEKLFF. In DNA, the CDR3 is TGTGCCAGCTCACCCCTCGGGACAGCCACTAATGAAAAACTGTTTTTT.

V gene TRBV4-3 combines with J gene TRBJ1-4, with D perhaps matching TRBD1 (6 bases). Germline values: CDR1 LGHNA, CDR2 YSLEER. V lost 4 bases, J lost 7 bases, and 16 bases lay in between. CDR3 length equals 15 residues. The CDR3 DNA is TGCGCCAGCAGCCCAGACGGGGGGCCGGGTGAAAAACTGTTTTTT. It is translated as CASSPDGGPGEKLFF.

The rearrangement joins TRBV10-3 to TRBJ1-5, with 8 bases lining up with TRBD1. Germline loops: CDR1 ENHRY, CDR2 SYGVKD. The CDR3 is 15 residues long. V shed 7 bases and J 4 bases; nucleotides not matched to a gene: 9. The CDR3 nucleotides read TGTGCCATCACCCGCGGACAGGGAGGGAATCAGCCCCAGCATTTT. It specifies CAITRGQGGNQPQHF.

The chain combines TRBV6-5 with TRBJ1-1; TRBD1 agrees at 9 bases. Germline V gene data show CDR1 as MNHEY and CDR2 as SVGAGI. The CDR3 covers 14 residues. V lost 6 bases, J lost 4 bases, and 6 bases stayed unmatched. CDR3 in amino acids: CASSVDRGGTEAFF. In nucleotides, the CDR3 is TGTGCCAGCAGCGTGGACAGGGGAGGCACTGAAGCTTTCTTT.

This chain connects TRBV19 to TRBJ2-1; 7 bases line up with TRBD1. The germline V gene encodes CDR1 LNHDA and CDR2 SQIVND (reference sequence). The trim removed 5 bases at V and 5 bases at J, leaving 6 bases unmatched. CDR3 length: 14 residues. CDR3 sequence reads: CASSYTGVHNEQFF. CDR3 DNA: TGTGCCAGTAGTTACACAGGGGTTCACAATGAGCAGTTCTTC.

This sequence joins TRBV11-2 and TRBJ1-4; D not certain. The V gene's germline CDR1 is SGHAT and CDR2 FQNNGV. This CDR3 is built from 14 residues. V lost 3 bases, J lost 3 bases, and 8 bases lay in between. The CDR3 coding sequence is TGTGCCAGCAGCTTCACAGCTTCTAATGAAAAACTGTTTTTT. Translation gives CASSFTASNEKLFF.

The chain joins TRBV5-1 to TRBJ2-2; a weak D match, TRBD1 (6 bases). The CDR3 length is 14 residues. Germline V lookup: CDR1 SGHRS, CDR2 YFSETQ. V was pared by 3 bases and J by 0 bases, with 6 bases between. CDR3 in DNA: TGCGCCAGCAGCTGGGGGCCGAACACCGGGGAGCTGTTTTTT. It codes for CASSWGPNTGELFF.